This record concerns one T cell receptor (beta chain) sequence. Clones were read by immunoSEQ multiplex PCR, and TCRdb kept only the in-frame ones, dropping some. The sample records about 85,000 clones, about 83% being singletons. The data were obtained in a study of PD-L1 blockade in urothelial cancer. Study overall: At 6 weeks and at 3 weeks (second dose) after treatment start, blood was analyzed.

Specified time point: pretreatment peripheral blood. Germline values: CDR1 MNHEY, CDR2 SVGAGI. V lost 4 bases and J lost 4; bases outside the gene matches: 5. This CDR3 is built from 14 residues. This receptor was obtained from a man aged 60-69 years with urothelial cancer. The sample in question was PBMCs, obtained around atezolizumab (anti-PD-L1) treatment. J is TRBJ2-3 and V is TRBV6-5; 7 bases are a match to TRBD2. In DNA form, the CDR3 reads TGTGCCAGCAGTTCTAGCGGCCCCGCAGATACGCAGTATTTT. Protein: CASSSSGPADTQYF.